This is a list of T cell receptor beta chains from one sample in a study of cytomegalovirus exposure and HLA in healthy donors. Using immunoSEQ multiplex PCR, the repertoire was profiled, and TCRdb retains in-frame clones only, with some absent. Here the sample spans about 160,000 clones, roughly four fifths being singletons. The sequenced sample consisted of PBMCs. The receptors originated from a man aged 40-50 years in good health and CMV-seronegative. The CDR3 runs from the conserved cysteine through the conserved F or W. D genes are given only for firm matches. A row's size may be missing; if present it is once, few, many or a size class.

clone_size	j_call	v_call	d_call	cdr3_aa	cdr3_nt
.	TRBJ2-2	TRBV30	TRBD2	CAWSHGLAGGELFF	TGTGCCTGGAGTCACGGACTAGCGGGCGGGGAGCTGTTTTTT
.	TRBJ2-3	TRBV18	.	CASSGLGFLLADTQYF	TGTGCCAGCTCCGGTCTCGGCTTTCTGCTAGCAGATACGCAGTATTTT
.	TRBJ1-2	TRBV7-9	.	CASSLAQDQTTNYGYTF	TGTGCCAGCAGCTTAGCTCAGGACCAGACTACTAACTATGGCTACACCTTC
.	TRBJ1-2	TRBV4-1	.	CASSVAGSYGYTF	TGCGCCAGCAGTGTGGCAGGGTCCTATGGCTACACCTTC
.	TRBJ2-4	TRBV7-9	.	CSSSLALPSQNIQYF	TGTTCCAGCAGCTTAGCGCTACCTTCCCAAAACATTCAGTACTTC
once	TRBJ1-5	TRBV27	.	CASSPSVYSNQPQHF	TGTGCCAGCAGTCCCAGCGTCTATAGCAATCAGCCCCAGCATTTT
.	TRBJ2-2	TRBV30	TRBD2	CAWSVSGNWGANTGELFF	TGTGCCTGGAGTGTTAGCGGGAACTGGGGAGCGAACACCGGGGAGCTGTTTTTT
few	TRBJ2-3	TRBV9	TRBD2	CASSIAGSTDTQYF	TGTGCCAGCAGTATAGCGGGTAGCACAGATACGCAGTATTTT
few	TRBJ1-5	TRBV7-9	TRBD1	CASSGPDRGRDNQPQHF	TGTGCCAGCAGCGGACCTGACAGGGGGCGAGACAATCAGCCCCAGCATTTT
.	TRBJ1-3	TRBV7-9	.	CASFRAGGPGNTIYF	TGTGCCAGTTTCCGGGCCGGGGGTCCAGGAAACACCATATATTTT
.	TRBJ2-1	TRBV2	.	CASSESHEQFF	TGTGCCAGCAGTGAGAGCCATGAGCAGTTCTTC
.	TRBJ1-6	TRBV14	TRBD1	CASSQVTGAAPLHF	TGTGCCAGCAGCCAAGTTACAGGGGCTGCACCCCTCCACTTT
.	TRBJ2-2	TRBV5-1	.	CASSSQADKGELFF	TGCGCCAGCAGCTCCCAGGCCGACAAAGGGGAGCTGTTTTTT
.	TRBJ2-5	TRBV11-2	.	CASSASLGQETQYF	TGTGCCAGCAGCGCGTCCCTAGGCCAAGAGACCCAGTACTTC